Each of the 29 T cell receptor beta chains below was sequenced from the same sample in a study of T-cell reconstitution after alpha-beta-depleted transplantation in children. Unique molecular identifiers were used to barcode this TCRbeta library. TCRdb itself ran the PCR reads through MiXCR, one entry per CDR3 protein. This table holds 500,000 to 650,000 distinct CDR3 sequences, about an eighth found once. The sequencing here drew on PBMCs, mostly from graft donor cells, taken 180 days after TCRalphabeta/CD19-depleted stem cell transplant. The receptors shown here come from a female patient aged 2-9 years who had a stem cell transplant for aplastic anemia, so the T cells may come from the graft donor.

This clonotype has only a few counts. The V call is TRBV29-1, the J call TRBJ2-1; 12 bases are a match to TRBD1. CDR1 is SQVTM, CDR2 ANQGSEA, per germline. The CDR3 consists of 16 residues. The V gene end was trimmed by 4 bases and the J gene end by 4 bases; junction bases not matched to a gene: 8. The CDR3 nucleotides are TGCAGCGTTGGAGGGACAGGGGGCGTATGGTACAATGAGCAGTTCTTC. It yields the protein CSVGGTGGVWYNEQFF.

CDR3 protein: CASSSWTSGRRNEQFF. Here the CDR3 DNA reads TGTGCCAGCAGCTCCTGGACTAGCGGGAGGAGGAATGAGCAGTTCTTC. V usage is TRBV7-2 and J usage is TRBJ2-1, with TRBD2 matching 14 bases. The V gene end was trimmed by 4 bases and the J gene end by 7 bases; junction bases not matched to a gene: 6. The CDR3 has 16 residues. Germline lookup yields CDR1 SGHTA and CDR2 FQGNSA.

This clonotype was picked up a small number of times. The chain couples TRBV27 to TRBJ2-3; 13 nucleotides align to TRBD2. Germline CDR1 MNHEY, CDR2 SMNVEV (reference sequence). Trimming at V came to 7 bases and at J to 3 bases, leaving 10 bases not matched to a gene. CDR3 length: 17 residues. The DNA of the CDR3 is TGTGCCAGCACTGAGATCGGGACTAGCGGGATGACAGATACGCAGTATTTT. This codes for CASTEIGTSGMTDTQYF.

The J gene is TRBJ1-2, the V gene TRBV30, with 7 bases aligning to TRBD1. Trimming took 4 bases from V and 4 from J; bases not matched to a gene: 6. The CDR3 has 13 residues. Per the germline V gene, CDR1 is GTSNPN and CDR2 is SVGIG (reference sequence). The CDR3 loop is CAWTGTVLYGYTF. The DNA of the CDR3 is TGTGCCTGGACCGGGACAGTACTCTATGGCTACACCTTC.

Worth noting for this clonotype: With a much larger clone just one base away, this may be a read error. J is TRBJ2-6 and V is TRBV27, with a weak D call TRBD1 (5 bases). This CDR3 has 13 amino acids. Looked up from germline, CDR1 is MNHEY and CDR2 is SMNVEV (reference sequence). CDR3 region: CASSSSGANGLTF. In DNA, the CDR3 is TGTGCCAGCAGTTCCTCTGGGGCCAACGGCCTGACTTTC. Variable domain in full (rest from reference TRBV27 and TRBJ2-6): EAQVTQNPRYLITVTGKKLTVTCSQNMNHEYMSWYRQDPGLGLRQIYYSMNVEVTDKGDVPEGYKVSRKEKRNFPLILESPSPNQTSLYFCASSSSGANGLTFGAGSRLTVL.

In DNA, the CDR3 is TGCAGAGGTGCCGGGACGAGGAATTCACCCCTCCACTTT. This sequence encodes CRGAGTRNSPLHF. The rearrangement links TRBV20-1 to TRBJ1-6, with D maybe TRBD1 (5 bases). Germline CDR1 reads DFQATT; CDR2 reads SNEGSKA (reference sequence). The CDR3 consists of 13 residues.

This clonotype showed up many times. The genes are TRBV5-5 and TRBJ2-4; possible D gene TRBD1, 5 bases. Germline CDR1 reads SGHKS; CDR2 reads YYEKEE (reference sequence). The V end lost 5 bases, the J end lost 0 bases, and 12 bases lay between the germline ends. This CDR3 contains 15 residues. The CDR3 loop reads CASSLKGAAKNIQYF. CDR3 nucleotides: TGTGCCAGCAGTTTGAAAGGGGCAGCCAAAAACATTCAGTACTTC.

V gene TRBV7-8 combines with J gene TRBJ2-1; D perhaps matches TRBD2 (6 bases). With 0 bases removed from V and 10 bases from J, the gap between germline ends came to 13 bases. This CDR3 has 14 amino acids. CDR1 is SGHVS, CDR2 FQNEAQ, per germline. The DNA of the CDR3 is TGTGCCAGCAGCTTAGCGGGAAGGGGAGGCGAGCAGTTCTTC. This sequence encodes CASSLAGRGGEQFF. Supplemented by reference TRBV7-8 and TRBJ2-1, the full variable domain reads GAGVSQSPRYKVAKRGQDVALRCDPISGHVSLFWYQQALGQGPEFLTYFQNEAQLDKSGLPSDRFFAERPEGSVSTLKIQRTQQEDSAVYLCASSLAGRGGEQFFGPGTRLTVL.

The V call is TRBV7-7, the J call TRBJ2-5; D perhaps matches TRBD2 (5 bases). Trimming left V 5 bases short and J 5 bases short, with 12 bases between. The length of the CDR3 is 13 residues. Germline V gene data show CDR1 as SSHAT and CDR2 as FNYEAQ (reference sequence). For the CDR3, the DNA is TGTGCCAGCAGCCAGGACTGGCGGGAGACCCAGTACTTC. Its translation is CASSQDWRETQYF. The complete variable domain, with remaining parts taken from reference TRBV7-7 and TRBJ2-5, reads GAGVSQSPRYKVTKRGQDVTLRCDPISSHATLYWYQQALGQGPEFLTYFNYEAQPDKSGLPSDRFSAERPEGSISTLTIQRTEQRDSAMYRCASSQDWRETQYFGPGTRLLVL.

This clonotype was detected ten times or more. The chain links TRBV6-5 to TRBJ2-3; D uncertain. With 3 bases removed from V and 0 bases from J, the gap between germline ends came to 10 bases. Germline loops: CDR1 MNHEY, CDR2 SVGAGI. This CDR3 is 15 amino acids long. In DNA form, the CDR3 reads TGTGCCAGCAGTTATCTAGATCCTAGCACAGATACGCAGTATTTT. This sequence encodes CASSYLDPSTDTQYF.

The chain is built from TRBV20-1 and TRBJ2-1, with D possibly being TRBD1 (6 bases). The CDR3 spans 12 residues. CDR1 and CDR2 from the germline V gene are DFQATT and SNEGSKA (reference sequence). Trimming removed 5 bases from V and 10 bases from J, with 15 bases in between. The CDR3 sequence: CSAANRDGEQFF. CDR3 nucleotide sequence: TGCAGTGCTGCGAACAGGGACGGGGAGCAGTTCTTC.

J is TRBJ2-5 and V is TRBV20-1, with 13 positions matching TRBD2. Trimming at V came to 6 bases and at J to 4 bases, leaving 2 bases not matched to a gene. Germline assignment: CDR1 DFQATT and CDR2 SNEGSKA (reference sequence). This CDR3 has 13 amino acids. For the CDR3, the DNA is TGCAGTGCCGGACTAGCGGGAGCAGAGACCCAGTACTTC. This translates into CSAGLAGAETQYF.

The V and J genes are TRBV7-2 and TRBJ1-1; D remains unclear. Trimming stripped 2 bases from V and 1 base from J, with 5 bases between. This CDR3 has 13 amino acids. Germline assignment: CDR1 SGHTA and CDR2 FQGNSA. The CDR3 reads CASSLNKNTEAFF. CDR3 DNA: TGTGCCAGCAGCTTAAACAAGAACACTGAAGCTTTCTTT.

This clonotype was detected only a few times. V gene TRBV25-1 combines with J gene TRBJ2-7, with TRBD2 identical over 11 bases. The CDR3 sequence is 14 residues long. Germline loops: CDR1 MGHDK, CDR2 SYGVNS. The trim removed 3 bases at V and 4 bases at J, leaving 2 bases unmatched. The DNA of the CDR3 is TGTGCCAGCAGTGACCTAGCGGGAGGTTACGAGCAGTACTTC. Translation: CASSDLAGGYEQYF.

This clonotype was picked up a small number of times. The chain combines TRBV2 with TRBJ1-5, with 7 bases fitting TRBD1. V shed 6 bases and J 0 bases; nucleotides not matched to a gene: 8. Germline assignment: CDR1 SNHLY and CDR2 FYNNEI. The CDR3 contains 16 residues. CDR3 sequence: CASSGDRAYSNQPQHF. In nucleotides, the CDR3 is TGTGCCAGCAGCGGCGACAGGGCTTATAGCAATCAGCCCCAGCATTTT. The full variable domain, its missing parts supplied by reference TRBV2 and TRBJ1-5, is EPEVTQTPSHQVTQMGQEVILRCVPISNHLYFYWYRQILGQKVEFLVSFYNNEISEKSEIFDDQFSVERPDGSNFTLKIRSTKLEDSAMYFCASSGDRAYSNQPQHFGDGTRLSIL.

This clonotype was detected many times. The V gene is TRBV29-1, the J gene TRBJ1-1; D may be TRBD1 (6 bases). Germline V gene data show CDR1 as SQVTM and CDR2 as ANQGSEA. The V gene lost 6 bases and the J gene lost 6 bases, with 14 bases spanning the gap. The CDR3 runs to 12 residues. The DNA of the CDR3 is TGCAGCGTCATACGGGGGGCCGCTGAAGCTTTCTTT. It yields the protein CSVIRGAAEAFF.

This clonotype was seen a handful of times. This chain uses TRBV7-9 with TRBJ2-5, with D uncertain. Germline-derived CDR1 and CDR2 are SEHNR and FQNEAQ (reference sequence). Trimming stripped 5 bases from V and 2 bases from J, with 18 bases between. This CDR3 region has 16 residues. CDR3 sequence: CASSPRPLSTQETQYF. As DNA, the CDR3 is TGTGCCAGCAGCCCAAGACCGTTGAGCACGCAAGAGACCCAGTACTTC.

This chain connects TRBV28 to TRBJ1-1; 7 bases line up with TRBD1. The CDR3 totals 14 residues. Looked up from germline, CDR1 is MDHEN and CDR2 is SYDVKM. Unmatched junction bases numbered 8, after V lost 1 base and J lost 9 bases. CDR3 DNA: TGTGCCAGCAGTTTATACAGTAAGGGGGCAAAAGCTTTCTTT. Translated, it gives CASSLYSKGAKAFF.

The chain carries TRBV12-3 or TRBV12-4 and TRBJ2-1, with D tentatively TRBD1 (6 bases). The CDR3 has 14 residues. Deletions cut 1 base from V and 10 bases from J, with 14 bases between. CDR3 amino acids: CASSLGGGAGEQFF. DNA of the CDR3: TGTGCCAGCAGTTTAGGAGGGGGAGCAGGGGAGCAGTTCTTC.

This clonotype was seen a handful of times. CDR3 protein: CASSRGTGPYSNQPQHF. As DNA, the CDR3 is TGTGCCAGCAGCCGTGGGACAGGGCCTTATAGCAATCAGCCCCAGCATTTT. This chain connects TRBV5-5 to TRBJ1-5; 9 positions match TRBD1. CDR3 length: 17 amino acids. V lost 4 bases, J lost 0 bases, and 8 bases stayed unmatched. CDR1 and CDR2 from the germline V gene are SGHKS and YYEKEE (reference sequence).

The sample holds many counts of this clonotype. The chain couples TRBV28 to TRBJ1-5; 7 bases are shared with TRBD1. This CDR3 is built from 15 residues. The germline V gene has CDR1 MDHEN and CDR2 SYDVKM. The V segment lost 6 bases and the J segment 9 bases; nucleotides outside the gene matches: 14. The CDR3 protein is CASSTSHRGQGPQHF. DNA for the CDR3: TGTGCCAGCAGCACCTCCCACAGGGGTCAAGGGCCCCAGCATTTT.

CDR3 in DNA: TGTGCCAGCACCCAGCGAGTTAACACTGAAGCTTTCTTT. Protein sequence: CASTQRVNTEAFF. The chain couples TRBV6-1 to TRBJ1-1; D uncertain. The ends were cut back, 7 bases at V and 2 bases at J, with 11 bases in the middle. Germline values: CDR1 MNHNS, CDR2 SASEGT. CDR3 length: 13 residues.

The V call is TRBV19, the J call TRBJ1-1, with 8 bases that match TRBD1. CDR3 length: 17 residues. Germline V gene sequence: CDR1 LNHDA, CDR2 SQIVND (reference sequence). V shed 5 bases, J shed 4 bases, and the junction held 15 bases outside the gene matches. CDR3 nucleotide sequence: TGTGCCAGTAGTCTACATCCAGGGGGCTCAGGACGCACTGAAGCTTTCTTT. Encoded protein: CASSLHPGGSGRTEAFF.

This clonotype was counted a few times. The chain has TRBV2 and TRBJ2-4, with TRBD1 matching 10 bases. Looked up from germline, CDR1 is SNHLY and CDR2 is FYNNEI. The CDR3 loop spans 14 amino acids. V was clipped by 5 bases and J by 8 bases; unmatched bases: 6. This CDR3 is CASSRRDRGDIQYF. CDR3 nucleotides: TGTGCCAGCAGTCGCCGGGACAGGGGTGACATTCAGTACTTC.

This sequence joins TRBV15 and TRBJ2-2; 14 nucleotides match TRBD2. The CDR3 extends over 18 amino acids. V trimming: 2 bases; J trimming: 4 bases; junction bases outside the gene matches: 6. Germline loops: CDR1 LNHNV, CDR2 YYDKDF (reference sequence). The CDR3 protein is CATSRPGTSGSITGELFF. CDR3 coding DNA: TGTGCCACCAGCAGACCTGGGACTAGCGGGAGTATCACCGGGGAGCTGTTTTTT.

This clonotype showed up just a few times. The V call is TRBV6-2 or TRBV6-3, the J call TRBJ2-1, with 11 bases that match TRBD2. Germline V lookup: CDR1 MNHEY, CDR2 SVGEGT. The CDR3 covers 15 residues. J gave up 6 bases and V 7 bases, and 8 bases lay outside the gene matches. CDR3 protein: CASTSGLAARNEQFF. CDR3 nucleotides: TGTGCCAGCACCTCGGGACTAGCGGCCCGCAATGAGCAGTTCTTC.

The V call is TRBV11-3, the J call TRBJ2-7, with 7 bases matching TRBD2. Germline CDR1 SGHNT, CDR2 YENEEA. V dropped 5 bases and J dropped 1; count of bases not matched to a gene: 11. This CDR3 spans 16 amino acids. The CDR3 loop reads CASSPWGREGSYEQYV. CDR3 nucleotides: TGTGCCAGCAGCCCTTGGGGGAGGGAAGGATCCTACGAGCAGTACGTC.

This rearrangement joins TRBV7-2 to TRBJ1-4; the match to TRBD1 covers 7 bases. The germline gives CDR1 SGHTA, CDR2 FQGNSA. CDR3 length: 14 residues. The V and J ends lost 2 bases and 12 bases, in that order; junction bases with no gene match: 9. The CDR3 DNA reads TGTGCCAGCAGCTTAAGACAGGGCCCAAAGCAACTGTTTTTT. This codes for CASSLRQGPKQLFF.

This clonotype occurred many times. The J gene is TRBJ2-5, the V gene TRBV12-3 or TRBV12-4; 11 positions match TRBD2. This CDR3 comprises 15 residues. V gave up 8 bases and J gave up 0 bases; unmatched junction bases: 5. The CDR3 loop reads CASQTSGAYQETQYF. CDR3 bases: TGTGCCAGCCAGACTAGCGGGGCTTACCAAGAGACCCAGTACTTC.